These 26 T cell receptor beta chains were sequenced from one sample in a study of human T cells and chemical hapten exposure. TCRdb passed the RACE reads through MiXCR, listing each CDR3 protein once. The data show some 84,000 distinct CDR3 sequences, roughly a tenth seen once. Time point noted: patch test 2, 6 weeks after DPC sensitization. Treatment here: therapeutic diphenylcyclopropenone sensitization with weekly scalp DPC. The material sequenced was whole blood, taken in connection with sensitization to the hapten diphenylcyclopropenone (DPC). These receptors were taken from a woman aged 50 to 60 with alopecia areata. Some clones in this sample may be carry-over from other donors' samples.

This clonotype was recorded at least ten times. V is TRBV3-1 and J is TRBJ1-6; 7 bases map to TRBD1. The CDR3 sequence is 14 residues long. With V trimmed by 1 base and J by 6 bases, 0 bases remained unmatched. CDR1 and CDR2 (germline): LGHDT, YNNKEL (reference sequence). The CDR3 region is CASSQGQGNSPLHF. The DNA of the CDR3 is TGTGCCAGCAGCCAAGGACAGGGTAATTCACCCCTCCACTTT.

CDR3 sequence reads: CASSRPITNYGYTF. DNA of the CDR3: TGTGCCAGCAGTCGTCCGATTACCAACTATGGCTACACCTTC. V gene TRBV28 combines with J gene TRBJ1-2; D is undetermined. Germline V gene lookup returns CDR1 MDHEN and CDR2 SYDVKM. With 5 bases removed from V and 2 bases from J, the gap between germline ends came to 12 bases. CDR3 length: 14 residues.

The V gene is TRBV7-9, the J gene TRBJ2-3, with 10 nucleotides matching TRBD2. The CDR3 runs to 15 residues. Germline lookup yields CDR1 SEHNR and CDR2 FQNEAQ (reference sequence). The ends lost 5 bases at V and 1 base at J; junction bases unmatched: 3. For the CDR3, the DNA is TGTGCCAGCAGCGTTGGGACTAGCGGCACAGATACGCAGTATTTT. Translated: CASSVGTSGTDTQYF.

The V and J genes are TRBV4-3 and TRBJ1-1; D unclear. The germline gives CDR1 LGHNA, CDR2 YSLEER. Between the trimmed V and J ends, which lost 0 bases and 1 base, there was a span of 12 bases. The CDR3 spans 16 residues. CDR3 amino acids: CASSQEASSRNTEAFF. The CDR3 coding sequence is TGCGCCAGCAGCCAAGAAGCCTCAAGCCGGAACACTGAAGCTTTCTTT.

At least ten counts were recorded for this clonotype. The J gene is TRBJ1-4, the V gene TRBV20-1; 8 bases fit TRBD1. Germline CDR1 is DFQATT and CDR2 is SNEGSKA (reference sequence). Trimming cost V 3 bases and J 3 bases; bases outside gene matches: 6. This CDR3 spans 15 amino acids. DNA for the CDR3: TGCAGTGCTAGGCAACCGGGACAGGCTAATGAAAAACTGTTTTTT. Protein: CSARQPGQANEKLFF.

This clonotype was counted a few times. This sequence joins TRBV6-5 and TRBJ2-1; TRBD2 is a possible D gene (6 bases). The CDR3 spans 14 residues. In germline, CDR1 is MNHEY, CDR2 SVGAGI. Trimming cost V 3 bases and J 5 bases, with 11 bases left between them. Written as DNA, the CDR3 is TGTGCCAGCAGTTATTCTAGCGTGAACAATGAGCAGTTCTTC. Its protein is CASSYSSVNNEQFF.

This clonotype was observed at least ten times. The V and J genes are TRBV11-2 and TRBJ2-3; a possible D gene is TRBD2 (5 bases). V was shortened by 4 bases and J by 0 bases, with 14 bases between the two germline ends. The germline gives CDR1 SGHAT, CDR2 FQNNGV. The CDR3 has 16 amino acids. The CDR3 DNA reads TGTGCCAGCAGCTATAGCAGCGGAGGCAGCACAGATACGCAGTATTTT. This translates into CASSYSSGGSTDTQYF.

This rearrangement joins TRBV7-6 to TRBJ2-5; D gene unclear. Germline CDR1 reads SGHVS; CDR2 reads FNYEAQ. The CDR3 is made up of 12 amino acids. Deletions cut 4 bases from V and 4 bases from J, with 7 bases between. The CDR3 coding sequence is TGTGCCAGCAGCTCGATCCGAGAGACCCAGTACTTC. As protein: CASSSIRETQYF.

The CDR3 loop is CASSQVPGDGEQFF. DNA for the CDR3: TGTGCCAGCAGCCAAGTTCCGGGAGACGGTGAGCAGTTCTTC. The J gene is TRBJ2-1, the V gene TRBV4-2; TRBD2 might be the D (6 bases). CDR1 LGHNA and CDR2 YNFKEQ come from the germline V gene. CDR3 size: 14 residues. Between the trimmed V and J ends, which lost 1 base and 9 bases, there was a span of 13 bases.

This clonotype was observed many times. The V gene is TRBV14, the J gene TRBJ2-1; D ambiguous. This CDR3 comprises 13 residues. The ends were cut back, 3 bases at V and 9 bases at J, with 12 bases in the middle. Germline CDR1 SGHDN, CDR2 FVKESK. In DNA, the CDR3 is TGTGCCAGCAGCCAGGATGGAAGGACTGAGCAGTTCTTC. This gives the protein CASSQDGRTEQFF.

The chain combines TRBV20-1 with TRBJ2-1; 7 bases are a match to TRBD1. CDR3 length equals 15 residues. J lost 4 bases, V lost 5 bases, and 11 bases had no gene match. The V gene's germline CDR1 is DFQATT and CDR2 SNEGSKA (reference sequence). The CDR3 bases are TGCAGTGCTTTAAATCCGGGACAGAGATACAATGAGCAGTTCTTC. It is translated as CSALNPGQRYNEQFF.

This clonotype came up many times. The J gene is TRBJ1-6, the V gene TRBV29-1; 7 bases line up with TRBD1. CDR1 is SQVTM and CDR2 is ANQGSEA in the germline V gene. The CDR3 is 13 residues long. Unmatched junction bases numbered 8, after V lost 7 bases and J lost 8 bases. The CDR3 spells CSARTGGDSPLHF. As DNA, the CDR3 is TGCAGCGCCAGGACAGGAGGCGATTCACCCCTCCACTTT.

The chain carries TRBV21-1 and TRBJ1-2; the table's D gene call, TRBD1, was not cross checked with the DNA. TRBV21-1 is shown as a pseudogene. CDR3 length: 11 residues. CDR3 region: CALRQSPGYTF. CDR3 bases: TGTGCTTTGCGACAGAGCCCTGGCTACACCTTC.

This clonotype was found many times. CDR3 sequence reads: CASSGSNQPQHF. CDR3 in DNA: TGTGCCAGCAGCGGCAGCAATCAGCCCCAGCATTTT. The J gene is TRBJ1-5, the V gene TRBV6-6; D gene ambiguous. The CDR3 is made up of 12 amino acids. V dropped 6 bases and J dropped 1 base, with 4 bases sitting between them. CDR1 and CDR2 (germline): MNHNY, SVGAGI (reference sequence).

The chain joins TRBV27 to TRBJ2-2; 7 nucleotides align to TRBD2. V gave up 8 bases and J gave up 4 bases; unmatched junction bases: 7. The CDR3 runs 14 residues. Germline-derived CDR1 and CDR2 are MNHEY and SMNVEV (reference sequence). The CDR3 DNA follows: TGTGCCAGCGGGAGGGACTTCACCACCGGGGAGCTGTTTTTT. Translation: CASGRDFTTGELFF.

The chain uses TRBV10-1 and TRBJ1-2, with D unclear. Germline CDR1 and CDR2: WNHNN and SYGVQD (reference sequence). V lost 9 bases, J lost 5 bases, and 16 bases lay in between. This CDR3 is built from 13 residues. Here the CDR3 DNA reads TGCGCCAGAAGAAGGACCGACCAGTATGGCTACACCTTC. It codes for CARRRTDQYGYTF.

For the CDR3, the DNA is TGTGCCAGCAGCGCCCGGGACACAACCGGGGAGCTGTTTTTT. Protein product: CASSARDTTGELFF. The rearrangement uses TRBV7-9 and TRBJ2-2, with a tentative D call TRBD1 (6 bases). Trimming took off 5 bases at V and 5 bases at J, with 12 bases between the two ends. Germline V CDR1 and CDR2: SEHNR, FQNEAQ (reference sequence). This CDR3 spans 14 amino acids.

This clonotype has more than one count but fewer than ten. The rearrangement uses TRBV15 and TRBJ2-5, with 8 nucleotides matching TRBD1. Losses at the gene ends were 3 bases for V and 7 bases for J; bases not matched to a gene: 10. CDR1 is LNHNV, CDR2 YYDKDF, per germline (reference sequence). The CDR3 contains 15 residues. The CDR3 coding sequence is TGTGCCACCAGCAGTATGGACAGACAGGGGCCGACCCAGTACTTC. Translating it yields CATSSMDRQGPTQYF.

This clonotype was counted between two and nine times. The V call is TRBV20-1, the J call TRBJ1-5; 8 nucleotides agree with TRBD1. The trim removed 6 bases at V and 3 bases at J, leaving 4 bases unmatched. The CDR3 spans 13 residues. Per germline, CDR1 DFQATT and CDR2 SNEGSKA (reference sequence). The CDR3 region has the DNA TGCAGTGCGGGGGGACAGGACAATCAGCCCCAGCATTTT. Amino acids: CSAGGQDNQPQHF.

This clonotype was detected many times. The chain has TRBV27 and TRBJ1-5; D is perhaps TRBD1 (5 bases). Germline lookup yields CDR1 MNHEY and CDR2 SMNVEV (reference sequence). CDR3 size: 13 residues. The germline V and J ends were trimmed by 3 bases and 6 bases, with 9 bases remaining between them. The CDR3 spells CASSFRGPQPQHF. CDR3 nucleotides: TGTGCCAGCAGTTTTAGGGGACCTCAGCCCCAGCATTTT.

This clonotype turned up a few times. This chain uses TRBV7-9 with TRBJ1-2; 8 bases agree with TRBD1. Per germline, CDR1 SEHNR and CDR2 FQNEAQ (reference sequence). The CDR3 has 15 amino acids. V lost 6 bases to trimming and J lost 0 bases; unmatched junction nucleotides: 6. The CDR3 sequence is CASRGGQAANYGYTF. For the CDR3, the DNA is TGTGCCAGCAGAGGGGGACAGGCGGCTAACTATGGCTACACCTTC. Full variable domain (missing parts from reference TRBV7-9 and TRBJ1-2): DTGVSQNPRHKITKRGQNVTFRCDPISEHNRLYWYRQTLGQGPEFLTYFQNEAQLEKSRLLSDRFSAERPKGSFSTLEIQRTEQGDSAMYLCASRGGQAANYGYTFGSGTRLTVV.

The sample holds many counts of this clonotype. The chain recombines TRBV29-1 with TRBJ2-7; 9 bases are shared with TRBD2. The CDR3 has 14 residues. Germline assignment: CDR1 SQVTM and CDR2 ANQGSEA. V dropped 0 bases and J dropped 4; count of bases not matched to a gene: 4. Here the CDR3 DNA reads TGCAGCGTTGAAGATCCTAGCGGGACATACGAGCAGTACTTC. Residues: CSVEDPSGTYEQYF.

This clonotype was seen more than once but under ten times. The V and J genes are TRBV10-3 and TRBJ2-2; TRBD1 matches 9 bases. The CDR3 is made up of 15 amino acids. Germline V gives CDR1 ENHRY, CDR2 SYGVKD. J lost 6 bases, V lost 6 bases, and 8 bases had no gene match. The CDR3 bases are TGTGCCATCAGACCGACAGGGGGGTTTGCCGGGGAGCTGTTTTTT. This encodes CAIRPTGGFAGELFF.

This clonotype was counted between two and nine times. The V call is TRBV29-1, the J call TRBJ1-4; D ambiguous. The CDR3 contains 10 residues. The germline gives CDR1 SQVTM, CDR2 ANQGSEA. The CDR3 DNA reads TGCGGGGCAACTAATGAAAAACTGTTTTTT. Protein sequence: CGATNEKLFF.

At least ten counts were recorded for this clonotype. This sequence joins TRBV4-2 and TRBJ2-1, with TRBD2 identical over 8 bases. Trimming removed 1 base from V and 9 bases from J; junction bases left unmatched: 8. CDR1 LGHNA and CDR2 YNFKEQ come from the germline V gene. This CDR3 has 15 amino acids. The CDR3: CASSQVLGGLGEQFF. CDR3 DNA sequence: TGTGCCAGCAGCCAAGTTTTAGGGGGACTAGGTGAGCAGTTCTTC.

This clonotype appeared many times. The chain recombines TRBV12-3 or TRBV12-4 with TRBJ1-4; unclear D gene. This CDR3 has 14 amino acids. V dropped 1 base and J dropped 4 bases, with 7 bases sitting between them. The DNA for the CDR3 is TGTGCCAGCAGTTTAGTCGGCAATAATGAAAAACTGTTTTTT. Its protein product is CASSLVGNNEKLFF.